A single sample is the source of the 27 T cell receptor beta chains below, sequenced in a study of CD4 T cells in relation to SARS-CoV-2 and coronaviruses. Antigen specificity for these receptors is unknown. Only in-frame clones appear in the TCRdb table, and some are missing; sequencing was by immunoSEQ multiplex PCR. The data contain about 36,000 clones, about four fifths of them seen just once; the ten biggest clones take up 5.5% to 8.5%. The sequenced material came from naive CD4+ T cells from PBMCs, cultured in vitro. Subset in this sample: naive CD4+ T cells isolated by negative enrichment. These receptors came from an adult with COVID-19.

The V and J genes are TRBV2 and TRBJ1-1, with 8 bases that match TRBD1. J lost 1 base, V lost 10 bases, and 5 bases had no gene match. Per germline, CDR1 SNHLY and CDR2 FYNNEI. This CDR3 spans 13 amino acids. The CDR3 DNA is TGTGCCAACAGGGGGGGAGGGAACACTGAAGCTTTCTTT. It yields the protein CANRGGGNTEAFF.

The V gene is TRBV6-2 or TRBV6-3, the J gene TRBJ1-5; the match to TRBD1 covers 7 bases. Germline CDR1 reads MNHEY; CDR2 reads SVGEGT. The CDR3 runs 13 residues. Trimming at V came to 6 bases and at J to 7 bases, leaving 6 bases not matched to a gene. The CDR3 DNA sequence: TGTGCCAGCAGCAAGGACAGGTCCCAGCCCCAGCATTTT. It specifies CASSKDRSQPQHF.

The V and J genes are TRBV28 and TRBJ1-3, with D tentatively TRBD1 (6 bases). V gave up 4 bases and J gave up 8 bases, with 15 bases separating them. Germline V gene sequence: CDR1 MDHEN, CDR2 SYDVKM. The CDR3 contains 14 residues. CDR3 in amino acids: CASSSRTDGDTIYF. The CDR3 DNA is TGTGCCAGCAGTTCTCGGACAGACGGGGACACCATATATTTT.

The chain carries TRBV6-1 and TRBJ1-5; D unclear. Trimming shortened V by 0 bases and J by 11 bases, and 17 bases separated the two germline ends. CDR1 MNHNS and CDR2 SASEGT come from the germline V gene. The CDR3 contains 15 residues. CDR3 bases: TGTGCCAGCAGTGAAGCGTACGGGGATAGATCAGCCCAGCATTTT. This gives the protein CASSEAYGDRSAQHF.

This chain's CDR3 is CASRSGQGYSPLHF. CDR3 DNA: TGTGCCAGCAGGTCAGGACAGGGCTATTCACCCCTCCACTTT. This rearrangement joins TRBV28 to TRBJ1-6; 8 bases fit TRBD1. The CDR3 loop spans 14 amino acids. V was pared by 6 bases and J by 8 bases, with 6 bases of the junction left unmatched. Germline V gives CDR1 MDHEN, CDR2 SYDVKM.

The chain uses TRBV11-2 and TRBJ1-6; D not resolved. The germline CDR1 and CDR2 sequences are SGHAT and FQNNGV. This CDR3 is built from 12 residues. V lost 2 bases and J lost 9, with 5 bases in between. The CDR3 DNA reads as TGTGCCAGCAGCTTAAGCCGTTCACCCCTCCACTTT. This gives the protein CASSLSRSPLHF.

The chain carries TRBV28 and TRBJ1-5; perhaps TRBD1 as D (6 bases). The length of the CDR3 is 16 residues. Germline V gene lookup returns CDR1 MDHEN and CDR2 SYDVKM. Trimming shortened V by 11 bases and J by 7 bases, and 27 bases separated the two germline ends. CDR3 residues: CASHPAGTLKRQPQHF. The CDR3 nucleotides read TGTGCCTCCCATCCCGCCGGGACACTTAAGAGACAGCCCCAGCATTTT.

The chain is built from TRBV5-1 and TRBJ2-7; 11 positions match TRBD2. Germline values: CDR1 SGHRS, CDR2 YFSETQ. The junction had 10 bases not matched to a gene; V was cut back by 4 bases and J by 7 bases. This CDR3 region has 15 residues. Here the CDR3 reads CASSRTSGSTGEQYF. In DNA, the CDR3 is TGCGCCAGCAGCCGGACTAGCGGGTCGACCGGAGAGCAGTACTTC.

This clone appeared a single time. The chain carries TRBV6-5 and TRBJ1-1; D gene unclear. Trimming cost V 8 bases and J 8 bases, with 18 bases left between them. Germline V gene sequence: CDR1 MNHEY, CDR2 SVGAGI. The CDR3 covers 13 residues. CDR3 nucleotide sequence: TGTGCCAGCCGGTACCTTCCCGGGCGAGAAGCTTTCTTT. Its translation: CASRYLPGREAFF.

This chain uses TRBV6-1 with TRBJ1-5; TRBD1 is a possible D gene (5 bases). The V and J ends lost 4 bases and 0 bases respectively, with 13 bases between them. In germline, CDR1 is MNHNS, CDR2 SASEGT. This CDR3 is 16 amino acids long. The CDR3: CASSGRQPHSNQPQHF. The DNA of the CDR3 is TGTGCCAGCAGTGGGAGACAGCCCCATAGCAATCAGCCCCAGCATTTT.

The chain links TRBV18 to TRBJ1-4; D gene ambiguous. V was pared by 4 bases and J by 8 bases, with 14 bases between. CDR1 KGHSH and CDR2 LQKENI come from the germline V gene. CDR3 length: 14 residues. The chain's CDR3 is CASSRGDRGEKLFF. In DNA form, the CDR3 reads TGTGCCAGCTCACGCGGTGACCGTGGGGAAAAACTGTTTTTT.

This clone was picked up a small number of times. The chain carries TRBV30 and TRBJ2-3; TRBD2 might be the D (5 bases). CDR1 is GTSNPN and CDR2 is SVGIG in the germline V gene (reference sequence). The ends were cut back, 7 bases at V and 7 bases at J, with 12 bases in the middle. The CDR3 spans 11 residues. This chain's CDR3 is CASRRINTQYF. The CDR3 DNA is TGTGCCTCAAGGAGGATCAATACGCAGTATTTT. The complete variable domain, with remaining parts taken from reference TRBV30 and TRBJ2-3, reads SQTIHQWPATLVQPVGSPLSLECTVEGTSNPNLYWYRQAAGRGLQLLFYSVGIGQISSEVPQNLSASRPQDRQFILSSKKLLLSDSGFYLCASRRINTQYFGPGTRLTVL.

The sample holds one count of this clone. V gene TRBV28 combines with J gene TRBJ1-1; D possibly corresponds to TRBD1 (5 bases). This CDR3 is 13 amino acids long. V was shortened by 7 bases and J by 4 bases, with 13 bases between the two germline ends. Germline V gives CDR1 MDHEN, CDR2 SYDVKM. DNA for the CDR3: TGTGCCAGCAACCACGGTCAGGGCACTGAAGCTTTCTTT. This codes for CASNHGQGTEAFF.

The J gene is TRBJ2-1, the V gene TRBV19, with D perhaps TRBD2 (6 bases). Between the trimmed V and J ends, which lost 5 bases and 8 bases, there was a span of 10 bases. Germline CDR1 reads LNHDA; CDR2 reads SQIVND (reference sequence). The CDR3 covers 12 residues. CDR3 in amino acids: CASSPREDEQFF. CDR3 DNA sequence: TGTGCCAGTAGTCCAAGGGAGGATGAGCAGTTCTTC.

The CDR3 reads CASSLVYTNTGELFF. CDR3 in DNA: TGCGCCAGCAGCTTGGTTTACACCAACACCGGGGAGCTGTTTTTT. The rearrangement links TRBV5-1 to TRBJ2-2; D is undetermined. Germline V gene lookup returns CDR1 SGHRS and CDR2 YFSETQ. The ends were cut back, 0 bases at V and 2 bases at J, with 8 bases in the middle. The CDR3 runs 15 residues.

The rearrangement links TRBV28 to TRBJ1-2; weak D call: TRBD1 (5 bases). The CDR3 covers 12 residues. Germline-derived CDR1 and CDR2 are MDHEN and SYDVKM. The CDR3 loop is CITSPGGYGYTF. The CDR3 DNA is TGTATCACCAGTCCGGGGGGCTATGGCTACACCTTC.

The chain combines TRBV6-5 with TRBJ2-1; a weak D match, TRBD1 (6 bases). V lost 0 bases, J lost 7 bases, and 13 bases lay in between. Germline V CDR1 and CDR2: MNHEY, SVGAGI. The CDR3 is 15 residues long. CDR3 bases: TGTGCCAGCAGTTACTCTGGGGGCTCTGTAAATGAGCAGTTCTTC. It codes for CASSYSGGSVNEQFF.

This chain connects TRBV3-1 (or the pseudogene TRBV3-2) to TRBJ1-3; TRBD1 might be the D (5 bases). Germline CDR1 LGHDT, CDR2 YNNKEL (reference sequence). Trimming removed 8 bases at V and 1 base at J, with 12 bases between. This CDR3 contains 14 residues. This CDR3 is CASSDGGSGNTIYF. CDR3 nucleotides: TGTGCCAGCTCGGACGGGGGGTCTGGAAACACCATATATTTT.

The chain links TRBV28 to TRBJ1-3, with unresolved D. The CDR3 length is 16 residues. Germline CDR1 reads MDHEN; CDR2 reads SYDVKM. Trimming pared 2 bases from V and 0 bases from J, leaving 11 bases between. The DNA for the CDR3 is TGTGCCAGCAGTTTAGGCGGACGGAACTCTGGAAACACCATATATTTT. Encoded protein: CASSLGGRNSGNTIYF.

The gene calls are TRBV6-1 and TRBJ2-7; 7 nucleotides align to TRBD2. The CDR3 totals 15 residues. The V gene's germline CDR1 is MNHNS and CDR2 SASEGT. V was pared by 3 bases and J by 0 bases, with 5 bases of the junction left unmatched. CDR3 nucleotides: TGTGCCAGCAGTGAGATGGCGGGAGACTCCTACGAGCAGTACTTC. It specifies CASSEMAGDSYEQYF.

V gene TRBV3-1 (or the pseudogene TRBV3-2) combines with J gene TRBJ1-6; D call uncertain. The CDR3 covers 13 residues. The V gene's germline CDR1 is LGHDT and CDR2 YNNKEL (reference sequence). Between the trimmed V and J ends, which lost 1 base and 13 bases, there was a span of 11 bases. The CDR3 DNA reads TGTGCCAGCAGCCAAGCCGCTGGAAATCCCCTCCACTTT. Protein sequence: CASSQAAGNPLHF.

In this sample, this clone turned up a few times. V and J are TRBV19 and TRBJ1-5, with D perhaps matching TRBD1 (5 bases). Per the germline V gene, CDR1 is LNHDA and CDR2 is SQIVND (reference sequence). The CDR3 contains 14 residues. V lost 7 bases and J lost 3, with 13 bases in between. The CDR3 is CASTPADNNQPQHF. The CDR3 DNA reads TGTGCCAGTACCCCAGCGGACAACAATCAGCCCCAGCATTTT.

The rearrangement links TRBV5-4 to TRBJ2-5; D ambiguous. Trimming cost V 0 bases and J 0 bases, with 6 bases left between them. CDR1 SGHNT and CDR2 YYREEE come from the germline V gene (reference sequence). This CDR3 spans 14 amino acids. The CDR3 sequence is CASSLDSDQETQYF. CDR3 coding DNA: TGTGCCAGCAGCTTGGACAGTGACCAAGAGACCCAGTACTTC. Using reference TRBV5-4 and TRBJ2-5 for the parts outside the CDR3, the full variable domain is ETGVTQSPTHLIKTRGQQVTLRCSSQSGHNTVSWYQQALGQGPQFIFQYYREEENGRGNFPPRFSGLQFPNYSSELNVNALELDDSALYLCASSLDSDQETQYFGPGTRLLVL.

The gene calls are TRBV27 and TRBJ1-1; TRBD1 might be the D (5 bases). V lost 5 bases and J 1 base, leaving 8 bases between the germline ends. The CDR3 loop spans 13 amino acids. Germline V lookup: CDR1 MNHEY, CDR2 SMNVEV (reference sequence). CDR3 loop: CASSPGGNTEAFF. CDR3 coding DNA: TGTGCCAGCAGTCCCGGGGGGAACACTGAAGCTTTCTTT.

Worth noting for this clone: Other DNA sequences in the sample encode the same CDR3. This sequence joins TRBV3-1 (or the pseudogene TRBV3-2) and TRBJ2-7; 9 positions match TRBD2. V dropped 5 bases and J dropped 5; count of bases not matched to a gene: 10. The CDR3 has 15 amino acids. The germline V gene has CDR1 LGHDT and CDR2 YNNKEL (reference sequence). The CDR3 DNA sequence: TGTGCCAGCAGCAAGAATAGCGGGAGAGGGAACGAGCAGTACTTC. Amino acid sequence: CASSKNSGRGNEQYF.

The V gene is TRBV5-5, the J gene TRBJ2-1; 8 bases map to TRBD1. Germline CDR1 is SGHKS and CDR2 is YYEKEE (reference sequence). CDR3 length: 14 residues. V shed 10 bases, J shed 5 bases, and the junction held 11 bases outside the gene matches. The CDR3 loop reads CASEEGTGDNEQFF. CDR3 nucleotide sequence: TGTGCCTCAGAGGAGGGGACAGGAGACAATGAGCAGTTCTTC.

The V gene is TRBV6-5, the J gene TRBJ1-2; D ambiguous. Trimming took off 3 bases at V and 8 bases at J, with 13 bases between the two ends. The CDR3 is 13 residues long. Germline loops: CDR1 MNHEY, CDR2 SVGAGI. The CDR3 region has the DNA TGTGCCAGCAGTTATTCCTCTCCCCCCGGCTACACCTTC. Its translation is CASSYSSPPGYTF.